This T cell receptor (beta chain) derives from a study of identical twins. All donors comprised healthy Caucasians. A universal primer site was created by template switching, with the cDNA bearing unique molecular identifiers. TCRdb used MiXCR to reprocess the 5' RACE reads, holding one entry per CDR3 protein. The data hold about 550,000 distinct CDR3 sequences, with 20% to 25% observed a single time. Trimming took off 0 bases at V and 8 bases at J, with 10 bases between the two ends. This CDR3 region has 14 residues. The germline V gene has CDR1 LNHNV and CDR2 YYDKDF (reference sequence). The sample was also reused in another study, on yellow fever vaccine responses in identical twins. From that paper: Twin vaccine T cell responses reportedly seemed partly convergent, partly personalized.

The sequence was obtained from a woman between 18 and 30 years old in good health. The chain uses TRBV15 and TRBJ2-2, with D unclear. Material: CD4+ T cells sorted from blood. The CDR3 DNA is TGTGCCACCAGCAGAGATGTCCCCCCAGGGGAGCTGTTTTTT. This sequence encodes CATSRDVPPGELFF.